The next 2 T cell receptor beta chains were all read from a single sample in a study of control samples from healthy donors and cancer patients. Assay used: immunoSEQ multiplex PCR; TCRdb lists only in-frame clones, some missing. Counted here are about 130,000 clones, roughly 94% occurring once; the ten biggest clones make up approximately 15%. Material for sequencing was PBMCs. All receptors come from a man in his 60s with colorectal cancer.

The rearrangement joins TRBV5-4 to TRBJ2-1; 9 nucleotides align to TRBD2. From germline, CDR1 is SGHNT and CDR2 YYREEE (reference sequence). The CDR3 covers 14 residues. CDR3 sequence reads: CVLNRGGAGNEQFF. CDR3 DNA sequence: TGTGTCCTCAACCGCGGGGGGGCCGGAAATGAGCAGTTCTTC.

The rearrangement links TRBV7-6 to TRBJ2-5, with 12 bases that match TRBD2. Germline-derived CDR1 and CDR2 are SGHVS and FNYEAQ. Trimming cost V 3 bases and J 2 bases; bases outside gene matches: 16. The CDR3 covers 20 residues. The CDR3 DNA is TGTGCCAGCAGCTTGGGCCGAGGGCTAGCGGGGGGGAGGGGGCAAGAGACCCAGTACTTC. Its translation: CASSLGRGLAGGRGQETQYF.